This TCR beta chain was recorded in a study of cytomegalovirus exposure and HLA in healthy donors. Study-wide results and limits: The likely explanation for a cluster of highly shared sequence variants was sequencing artifact. The authors excluded some V segments, including TRBV6-2 and TRBV6-3, as indistinguishable. TCR beta sequences numbering more than 15,000 were associated with HLA alleles at 0.05 false discovery rate in a later analysis. A previous analysis found most TCR beta V segments productive roughly 90% or roughly 30% of the time.

In the case of this clone: The antigen is undetermined.

The PCR had 60 Vbeta and 13 Jbeta primers. The method was immunoSEQ multiplex PCR; TCRdb's version includes in-frame clones alone and lacks a portion of them. The sample includes approximately 190,000 clones, about 83% of them seen just once. Germline V lookup: CDR1 SGHNT, CDR2 YYREEE (reference sequence). After removal of 2 bases from V and 2 bases from J, the junction contained 7 bases not matched to a gene. The CDR3 contains 15 residues. The rearrangement uses TRBV5-4 and TRBJ2-7; 7 positions agree with TRBD1. The sequencing input was PBMCs. This TCR was recovered from a man between 40 and 49 years old in good health and CMV-seropositive. For the CDR3, the DNA is TGTGCCAGCAGCTTTAGAGGGGGCTTCACCTACGAGCAGTACTTC. It yields the protein CASSFRGGFTYEQYF.